What follows describes a single T cell receptor beta chain. Its specificity is unknown. The data originate from a study of T-cell reconstitution after alpha-beta-depleted transplantation in children. General observations from the study: Expanded graft clones numbering several hundred reportedly gave rise to alpha-beta T cells about two months after transplant. Surviving recipient T cells and intrathymic progenitors accounted for some patients' high TCRbeta diversity at day 60. T-cell counts and diversity at one year following transplant were attributed mainly to newly produced T cells.

Unique molecular identifiers were incorporated during preparation of the TCRbeta library. TCRdb analysed the PCR reads with MiXCR anew, one entry per CDR3 protein. The sample lists about 210,000 distinct CDR3 sequences; roughly 15% were seen once. The germline V gene encodes CDR1 SGDLS and CDR2 YYNGEE. This CDR3 region has 15 residues. V lost 2 bases to trimming and J lost 7 bases; unmatched junction nucleotides: 2. V is TRBV9 and J is TRBJ2-2, with 13 bases aligning to TRBD2. The sequence was obtained from a male patient between 2 and 9 years old who had a stem cell transplant for acute lymphoblastic leukemia, so the T cells may come from the graft donor. Sequencing used PBMCs, mostly from graft donor cells, obtained 360 days after TCRalphabeta/CD19-depleted stem cell transplant. This CDR3 is CASSVRTSGSGELFF. The CDR3 DNA sequence: TGTGCCAGCAGCGTCCGGACTAGCGGGAGCGGGGAGCTGTTTTTT.